This TCR beta chain was observed in a study of regulatory dendritic cells for organ transplantation. The CDR3 covers 14 residues. The J segment lost 4 bases and the V segment lost 5 bases, leaving 6 bases of the junction unmatched. Germline V gives CDR1 MNHEY, CDR2 SVGAGI. Study-wide points: Regulatory dendritic cells appeared to expand memory CD8+ clones less than mature ones. Naive CD4+ and CD8+ repertoires were highly diverse; memory CD8+ was most oligoclonal.

On this clone: Its cognate antigen is unknown.

The assay was immunoSEQ multiplex PCR, and TCRdb's table has in-frame clones only and misses some. The data hold more than 9,500 clones, with roughly 90% observed a single time. Sorted subsets were CFSE-labeled and cultured approximately 5 days with allogeneic dendritic cells. Memory T cells were CD45RO+, naive were CD45RA+, sorted by FACS. The V and J genes are TRBV6-5 and TRBJ2-7; 9 bases fit TRBD1. The sequence was obtained from a human donor in good health. What was sequenced was naive CD8+ T cells from blood cultured with dendritic cells. Subset meaning: CD45RA+ naive T cells. In DNA, the CDR3 is TGTGCCAGCAGTCCCGGGACAGGGTCGTACGAGCAGTACTTC. This translates into CASSPGTGSYEQYF.